This TCR beta chain was recovered during a study of blood T cell repertoires in COVID-19 (dated by TCRdb to 2020 to 2022). Regarding the study in general: The collaborator samples originated in the United States, Italy and Spain and spanned the acute and convalescent phases of COVID-19. The prospective study material was composed of cDNA or gDNA derived from T cells, B-cell-depleted T cells, or PBMCs. Subjects who had been exposed to COVID-19, were actively infected with it, or had recovered from it provided the deeply sampled blood TCRbeta repertoires that made up the dataset. The repertoires were released in a freely available public database intended as a resource for research on the immune response to SARS-CoV-2. Samples came from the ongoing ImmuneRACE study (first 160 participants) plus 1,254 subjects from 6 global collaborators. Nearly every sample came with metadata listing a de-identified subject ID, COVID-19 status, age in years and sex. Where available, HLA class I and class II types were taken from metadata supplied by the sample provider and were not determined by assay-based typing. Paper-wide results and their limitations: The amount of clinical and demographic metadata varied by source and participant and was provided uncurated.

The CDR3, from cysteine to phenylalanine, totals 14 residues. The entry retains the CDR3 DNA only, 42 bases that are in frame from base 1. CDR1 and CDR2, per the germline V gene (reference sequence), are LNHDA and SQIVND. V is pruned by 7 bases and J by 1 base, leaving 5 bases of the junction without a gene match. Participants in the prospective study were aged roughly 18 to 90 years, lived in about two dozen United States geographic areas, and enrolled through a virtual design. In the prospective study, cohorts were assigned on the basis of participant-reported clinical history obtained from a screening survey and a study questionnaire. In the prospective study, whole blood, serum and a nasopharyngeal or oropharyngeal swab were collected from each participant by mobile phlebotomists. Prospective study participants could optionally give additional blood draws and questionnaires over an approximately two-month period. Before DNA extraction, blood samples from the prospective study were shipped at room temperature or frozen.

TCRbeta CDR3 regions were amplified from genomic DNA using the immunoSEQ Assay, a bias-controlled multiplex PCR. The authors' analysis ran thus. The number of nucleated cells in each sample was estimated by amplification of reference gene primers within the assay. Sequence reads were collapsed and filtered to measure the absolute abundance of every unique TCRbeta CDR3 rearrangement. For each sample, productive Simpson clonality was calculated as the square root of Simpson's diversity index across productive rearrangements. Held by TCRdb, this immuneACCESS table contains in-frame sequences only and omits some clones. Under half of the omission traces to an unresolved V gene where checked; the cause of the rest is unknown. The V and J calls and clone size were taken over from that table, and D and trimming were inferred from the DNA. The sample table contains around 150,000 clones; only one count was recorded for 80% to 90% of them. The top ten constitute about 3.4% of the sample.

Worth noting for this clone: Its antigen is currently not known. No much larger clonotype is one base removed from it; base qualities were not supplied.

In this chain, TRBV19 is recombined with TRBJ2-5; TRBD1 lines up with 8 middle nucleotides. Material: PBMCs or T cells enriched from blood (not recorded which). The source is a woman between 45 and 60 years old with acute COVID-19. CDR3 region: CASTLTGGQETQYF. The nucleotide sequence is given as TGTGCCAGTACCCTCACAGGGGGCCAAGAGACCCAGTACTTC.